Listed below are T cell receptor beta chains from one sample, sequenced in a study of cytomegalovirus exposure and HLA in healthy donors. Clones were sequenced by immunoSEQ multiplex PCR, and TCRdb holds only the in-frame ones, with some missing. The table lists 150,000 to 200,000 clones, over 70% of them singletons. The specimen sequenced was PBMCs. The receptors originated from a woman aged 40 to 49 in good health and CMV-seropositive. CDR3s include the opening cysteine and the closing phenylalanine or tryptophan. Each record gives: clone size, D gene, J gene, V gene, CDR3 DNA, CDR3 protein. The D gene is left open where the match is weak. Clone size is stated in some rows and not others, as once, few, many or a class when expanded.

once,TRBD1,TRBJ1-2,TRBV19,TGCGCCTCCCACACCCCTGGACAGGGTTATGGCTACACCTTC,CASHTPGQGYGYTF
NA,TRBD2,TRBJ2-3,TRBV10-3,TGTGCTACGGGGGGGACTAGCCAGGGTGATACGCAGTATTTT,CATGGTSQGDTQYF
NA,TRBD2,TRBJ2-3,TRBV4-2,TGTGCCAGCAGCCAAGAACGGGGGGGCGTTGGCACAGATACGCAGTATTTT,CASSQERGGVGTDTQYF
NA,TRBD1,TRBJ2-7,TRBV6-5,TGTGCCAGCAATAGGGCAGGGGGCTACGAGCAGTACTTC,CASNRAGGYEQYF
NA,TRBD2,TRBJ2-7,TRBV28,TGTGCCAGCAGTCCTCCCCGTAGCGGGGGGAGCTCCTACGAGCAGTACTTC,CASSPPRSGGSSYEQYF
NA,NA,TRBJ1-4,TRBV5-1,TGCGCCAGCAGCTTGCGAGGGCAAAATGAAAAACTGTTTTTT,CASSLRGQNEKLFF
NA,TRBD2,TRBJ2-1,TRBV7-8,TGTGCCAGCAGCTTTCCTCTAGCGGAAATCTACAATGAGCAGTTCTTC,CASSFPLAEIYNEQFF
NA,NA,TRBJ1-2,TRBV12-5,TGTGCTAGTGTCCAAGACGAAACAGGGTCCCGCCGTAGGGGCTACACCTTC,CASVQDETGSRRRGYTF
NA,NA,TRBJ2-3,TRBV19,TGTGCCAGTAGCACAACAGGGTCAACGCAGTATTTT,CASSTTGSTQYF
NA,NA,TRBJ1-1,TRBV27,TGTGCCAGCAGCCCGGCAGGGGACACTGAAGCTTTCTTT,CASSPAGDTEAFF
NA,NA,TRBJ2-3,TRBV7-2,TGTGCCAGCAGCTCCCAGGCCCGCTCAGATACGCAGTATTTT,CASSSQARSDTQYF
NA,TRBD1,TRBJ1-4,TRBV4-3,TGCGCCAGCAGCCGTGACAGGGGGCGAGGAGAAAAACTGTTTTTT,CASSRDRGRGEKLFF
few,NA,TRBJ2-3,TRBV5-4,TGTGCCAGCAGCCTACGAGTCAGGGGTTTCTTTAACGTCACAGATACGCAGTATTTT,CASSLRVRGFFNVTDTQYF
NA,TRBD2,TRBJ2-5,TRBV7-9,TGTGCCAGCAGCCCAAAGATCAGACTAGCGGGGGATGAGACCCAGTACTTC,CASSPKIRLAGDETQYF
once,TRBD2,TRBJ2-1,TRBV7-9,TGTGCCAGCAGCTTTCTACTAGCGGGGGCAACCGAGCAGTTCTTC,CASSFLLAGATEQFF
NA,NA,TRBJ2-7,TRBV7-9,TGTGCCAGCCTGCCGGTCGGGGGCTACGAGCAGTACTTC,CASLPVGGYEQYF
NA,NA,TRBJ2-7,TRBV5-1,TGCGCCAGCAGCTTGGAAACCCTGCGGGAGCAGTACTTC,CASSLETLREQYF
NA,NA,TRBJ1-3,TRBV28,TGTGCCAGCATAAGGCAGGGCTCTGGAAACACCATATATTTT,CASIRQGSGNTIYF
NA,NA,TRBJ1-1,TRBV4-1,TGCGCCAGCAGCCAAGCAGGTGAAGCTTTCTTT,CASSQAGEAFF
few,TRBD2,TRBJ2-7,TRBV5-1,TGCGCCAGCAGCCAGACCCTAGCGGGGGGGACCTACGAGCAGTACTTC,CASSQTLAGGTYEQYF
NA,NA,TRBJ1-2,TRBV28,TGTGCCAGCAGTTTGGGGGCCCACGGGTATGGCTACACCTTC,CASSLGAHGYGYTF
once,NA,TRBJ2-3,TRBV7-2,TGTGCCAGCAGCCGCCGGACCACATTAGCGACTAGCACAGATACGCAGTATTTT,CASSRRTTLATSTDTQYF
NA,TRBD1,TRBJ1-4,TRBV6-1,TGTGCCAGCAGTGTCATGGGACAGAGTAATGAAAAACTGTTTTTT,CASSVMGQSNEKLFF
NA,NA,TRBJ1-3,TRBV30,TGTGCCTGGAGTGAAGGGGAACCCTCTGGAAACACCATATATTTT,CAWSEGEPSGNTIYF
NA,NA,TRBJ1-5,TRBV6-5,TGTGCCAGCAGGGAGGGTACCCATCAGCCCCAGCATTTT,CASREGTHQPQHF
few,NA,TRBJ1-2,TRBV19,TGTGCCAGTAGTACCCTGGAAGGGGAGGACTATGGCTACACCTTC,CASSTLEGEDYGYTF
NA,NA,TRBJ1-3,TRBV27,TGTGCCAGCAGGGAAAGGGGCTCTGGAAACACCATATATTTT,CASRERGSGNTIYF
NA,TRBD1,TRBJ1-2,TRBV7-3,TGTGCCAGCAGCTTAGGAGGACAGGAAGGCCGGTATGGCTACACCTTC,CASSLGGQEGRYGYTF